Listed below are T cell receptor beta chains from one sample, sequenced in a study of T cell changes during pregnancy in multiple sclerosis. Produced via immunoSEQ multiplex PCR; TCRdb's table is partial and in-frame only. This sample has roughly 34,000 clones, with 80% to 90% found just once. Sequenced material: CD8+ T cells from peripheral blood mononuclear cells, taken in the third trimester of pregnancy. These TCRs come from a female donor with multiple sclerosis, enrolled in a pregnancy study. Both conserved end residues are part of each CDR3. D genes are given only for firm matches. Rows give clone size only sometimes, using once, few, many, or a class for an expanded clone.

>NA|NA|TRBV11-2|TRBJ1-1
CASSPSPAEAFF
TGTGCCAGCAGCCCCAGTCCCGCTGAAGCTTTCTTT
>NA|NA|TRBV12-5|TRBJ2-2
CASGFHQGGLAGELFF
TGTGCTAGTGGTTTCCACCAGGGTGGGTTGGCCGGGGAGCTGTTTTTT
>NA|NA|TRBV14|TRBJ2-1
CASSQLAGNEQFF
TGTGCCAGCAGCCAGTTGGCGGGGAATGAGCAGTTCTTC
>once|NA|TRBV14|TRBJ1-2
CASSETDLGYTF
TGTGCCAGCAGCGAAACGGACTTGGGCTACACCTTC
>NA|NA|TRBV29-1|TRBJ2-2
CSVPQGNTGELFF
TGCAGCGTTCCCCAGGGGAACACCGGGGAGCTGTTTTTT
>NA|NA|TRBV2|TRBJ2-2
CASIQNTGELFF
TGTGCCAGCATCCAAAACACCGGGGAGCTGTTTTTT
>NA|TRBD1|TRBV29-1|TRBJ1-2
CSVAGTGGFNYGYTF
TGCAGCGTTGCCGGGACAGGGGGTTTTAACTATGGCTACACCTTC
>NA|TRBD1|TRBV5-6|TRBJ1-3
CASSFRQGASGNTIYF
TGTGCCAGCAGCTTTAGACAGGGGGCGTCTGGAAACACCATATATTTT
>NA|NA|TRBV4-1|TRBJ2-2
CASSQVAGTRTGELFF
TGCGCCAGCAGCCAAGTTGCGGGTACGAGGACCGGGGAGCTGTTTTTT
>NA|TRBD2|TRBV18|TRBJ2-7
CASSPRLAGAYEQYF
TGTGCCAGCTCACCAAGGCTAGCGGGAGCATACGAGCAGTACTTC
>NA|NA|TRBV11-3|TRBJ2-7
CASSLVGAYEQYF
TGTGCCAGCAGCCTTGTAGGGGCCTACGAGCAGTACTTC
>NA|NA|TRBV6-6|TRBJ1-4
CASRNTASPNEKLFF
TGTGCCAGCAGGAATACAGCTTCCCCTAATGAAAAACTGTTTTTT
>NA|TRBD1|TRBV7-2|TRBJ1-4
CASSRRTGWGPTNEKLFF
TGTGCCAGCAGCCGAAGGACAGGTTGGGGGCCAACTAATGAAAAACTGTTTTTT
>once|NA|TRBV7-8|TRBJ2-5
CASSLARQPYQETQYF
TGTGCCAGCAGCTTAGCCCGACAGCCGTACCAAGAGACCCAGTACTTC
>NA|NA|TRBV29-1|TRBJ1-2
CSVPSGDGYTF
TGCAGCGTACCGTCAGGGGACGGCTACACCTTC
>NA|NA|TRBV15|TRBJ1-5
CATSSTWGHTNQPQHF
TGTGCCACCAGCAGCACCTGGGGACACACCAATCAGCCCCAGCATTTT
>NA|TRBD2|TRBV9|TRBJ2-3
CASSKSGGAADTQYF
TGTGCCAGCAGCAAAAGCGGGGGGGCCGCAGATACGCAGTATTTT
>once|TRBD2|TRBV10-3|TRBJ2-1
CAISERTSGNYNEQFF
TGTGCCATCAGTGAGCGGACTAGCGGGAATTACAATGAGCAGTTCTTC
>NA|TRBD1|TRBV7-8|TRBJ1-1
CASSLGPRTGDFFF
TGTGCCAGCAGCTTAGGACCGAGGACAGGGGACTTTTTCTTT
>NA|NA|TRBV29-1|TRBJ1-5
CSAVLGANQPQHF
TGCAGCGCCGTATTGGGGGCGAATCAGCCCCAGCATTTT
>NA|TRBD1|TRBV6-1|TRBJ2-5
CASSVLGTGTQETQYF
TGTGCCAGCAGTGTGCTGGGGACAGGGACCCAAGAGACCCAGTACTTC
>NA|TRBD1|TRBV15|TRBJ2-3
CATSREGQVLDTQYF
TGTGCCACCAGCAGAGAGGGACAGGTATTAGATACGCAGTATTTT
>NA|NA|TRBV5-6|TRBJ2-7
CASSLGQASSYEQYF
TGTGCCAGCAGCTTGGGTCAGGCTAGCTCCTACGAGCAGTACTTC
>NA|TRBD1|TRBV6-5|TRBJ1-5
CASRTGVEYQPQHF
TGTGCCAGCAGGACAGGGGTGGAGTATCAGCCCCAGCATTTT
>medium-sized|TRBD1|TRBV4-2|TRBJ1-5
CASSQDGAGQPQPQHF
TGTGCCAGCAGCCAAGATGGGGCGGGACAGCCCCAGCCCCAGCATTTT
>NA|NA|TRBV11-2|TRBJ2-1
CASSLDLGSYNEQFF
TGTGCCAGCAGCTTAGATCTGGGGAGTTACAATGAGCAGTTCTTC
>NA|TRBD1|TRBV4-3|TRBJ1-6
CASSRKQGENSPLHF
TGCGCCAGCAGCCGTAAACAGGGGGAAAATTCACCCCTCCACTTT
>NA|NA|TRBV7-9|TRBJ2-1
CASSLGDAGDEQFF
TGTGCCAGCAGCTTAGGGGACGCAGGGGATGAGCAGTTCTTC
>NA|TRBD2|TRBV7-6|TRBJ2-7
CASSARLVPGGGEQYF
TGTGCCAGCAGCGCCCGACTAGTTCCCGGGGGAGGGGAGCAGTACTTC
>NA|NA|TRBV7-9|TRBJ2-7
CASSLVTGSEQYF
TGTGCCAGCAGCTTAGTAACAGGGAGCGAGCAGTACTTC
>NA|NA|TRBV7-2|TRBJ1-2
CASSSAFSDGYTF
TGTGCCAGCAGCTCTGCGTTTTCGGATGGCTACACCTTC
>NA|NA|TRBV10-3|TRBJ1-6
CAISQAGEVSPLHF
TGTGCCATCAGTCAAGCAGGGGAAGTATCACCCCTCCACTTT
>NA|TRBD1|TRBV29-1|TRBJ2-7
CSVESGQGYEQYF
TGCAGCGTTGAATCGGGACAGGGGTACGAGCAGTACTTC
>NA|TRBD1|TRBV12-5|TRBJ1-4
CASGFGHQGTGVNEKLFF
TGTGCTAGTGGTTTCGGCCACCAGGGGACAGGGGTAAATGAAAAACTGTTTTTT
>NA|NA|TRBV6-6|TRBJ2-5
CASSLAKRAPETQYF
TGTGCCAGCAGTCTCGCAAAGCGGGCCCCCGAGACCCAGTACTTC
>NA|NA|TRBV9|TRBJ2-2
CASSVGGSTGELFF
TGTGCCAGCAGCGTAGGCGGTTCCACCGGGGAGCTGTTTTTT